This T cell receptor beta chain is from a study of blood T cell repertoires in COVID-19. The overall study: Acute and convalescent COVID-19 samples came from the United States, Italy and Spain.

Measured with immunoSEQ multiplex PCR; TCRdb has only the in-frame clones, and not every one. Here the sample spans approximately 250,000 clones, around 90% being singletons. Adults between about 18 and 89 years of age took part from 20 to 25 US areas. The V end was cut by 3 bases, the J end by 7 bases, with 9 bases between. The CDR3 length is 12 residues. CDR1 MDHEN and CDR2 SYDVKM come from the germline V gene. This chain links TRBV28 with TRBJ1-1; D is uncertain. The clonotype originates from a woman in her thirties who had recovered from COVID-19. The material sequenced was PBMCs or T cells enriched from blood (not recorded which). The CDR3 DNA follows: TGTGCCAGCAGTTTCGGCGAGGGTGAAGCTTTCTTT. Protein product: CASSFGEGEAFF. Full variable domain (missing parts from reference TRBV28 and TRBJ1-1): DVKVTQSSRYLVKRTGEKVFLECVQDMDHENMFWYRQDPGLGLRLIYFSYDVKMKEKGDIPEGYSVSREKKERFSLILESASTNQTSMYLCASSFGEGEAFFGQGTRLTVV.